This T cell receptor beta chain was captured in a study of T-cell memory formation after mild COVID-19. Overall study findings and caveats: The finding that pre-infection memory included some responding clones suggested that cross-reactive memory joined.

As for this clonotype: Antigen unknown.

The germline gives CDR1 SGHTA, CDR2 FQGNSA. This CDR3 has 14 residues. V lost 4 bases and J 10 bases, leaving 14 bases between the germline ends. TCRdb recomputed calls from the 5' RACE reads with MiXCR, one row per CDR3 protein. The data show about 340,000 distinct CDR3 sequences, 20% to 25% seen once. This receptor was obtained from a man aged 18 to 30 who had mild COVID-19 (a few samples of this study predate the infection). Cell type and time point are not known. This chain uses TRBV7-2 with TRBJ1-6; D is ambiguous. Material for sequencing was PBMCs or a T cell subset sorted from them (not recorded which). The CDR3 DNA follows: TGTGCCAGCAGCTCGGCCCCCGATGTGTCACCCCTCCACTTT. This encodes CASSSAPDVSPLHF.